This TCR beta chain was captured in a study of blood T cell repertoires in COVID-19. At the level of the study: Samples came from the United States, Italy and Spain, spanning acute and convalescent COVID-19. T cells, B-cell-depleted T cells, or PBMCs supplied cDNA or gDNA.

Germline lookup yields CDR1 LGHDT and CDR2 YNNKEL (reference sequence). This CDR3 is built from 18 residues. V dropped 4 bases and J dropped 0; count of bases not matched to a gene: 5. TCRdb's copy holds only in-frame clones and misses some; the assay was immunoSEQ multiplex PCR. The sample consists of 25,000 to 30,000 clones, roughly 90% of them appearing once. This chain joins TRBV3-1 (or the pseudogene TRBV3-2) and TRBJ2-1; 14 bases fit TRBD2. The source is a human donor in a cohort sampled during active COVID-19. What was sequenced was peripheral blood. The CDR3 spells CASSLGLAGGNSYNEQFF. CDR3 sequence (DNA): TGTGCCAGCAGCCTTGGACTAGCGGGGGGAAACTCCTACAATGAGCAGTTCTTC.